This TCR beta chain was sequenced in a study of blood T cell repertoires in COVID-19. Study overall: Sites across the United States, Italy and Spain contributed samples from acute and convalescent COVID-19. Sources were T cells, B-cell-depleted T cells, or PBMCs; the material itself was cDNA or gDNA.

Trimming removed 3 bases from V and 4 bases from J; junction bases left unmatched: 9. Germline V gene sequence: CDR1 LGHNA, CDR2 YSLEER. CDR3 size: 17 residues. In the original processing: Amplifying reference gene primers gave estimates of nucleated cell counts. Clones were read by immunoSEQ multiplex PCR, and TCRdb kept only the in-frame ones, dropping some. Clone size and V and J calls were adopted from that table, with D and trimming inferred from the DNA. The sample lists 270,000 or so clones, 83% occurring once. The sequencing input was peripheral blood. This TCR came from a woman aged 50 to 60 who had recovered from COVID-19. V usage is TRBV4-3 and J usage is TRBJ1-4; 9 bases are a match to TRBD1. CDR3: CASSQGPGTGNNEKLFF. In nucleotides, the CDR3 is TGCGCCAGCAGCCAGGGTCCCGGGACAGGGAATAATGAAAAACTGTTTTTT.